A selection of T cell receptor beta chains follows, all from one sample in a study of post-analysis software for immune sequencing data. TCRdb recomputed calls from the PCR reads with MiXCR, one row per CDR3 protein. Of 350,000 to 500,000 distinct CDR3 sequences in the sample, approximately 37% were seen once. The sample comprised blood. The source of these receptors is a girl aged 2-10 years with multiple sclerosis. Each CDR3 is given with its conserved first and last residue. A D gene is named only where the DNA matches it firmly. The size of a clone is reported for some rows only, either as once, few or many, or as a class for expanded clones.

abundance	j_gene	v_gene	d_gene	CDR3aa	CDR3nt
.	TRBJ2-3	TRBV5-8	.	CASSLAVGSIWDTQYF	TGTGCCAGCAGCTTGGCCGTCGGGAGCATCTGGGATACGCAGTATTTT
.	TRBJ2-3	TRBV7-9	TRBD1	CASSPDRVGTDTQYF	TGTGCCAGCAGTCCGGACAGGGTGGGGACAGATACGCAGTATTTT
few	TRBJ2-1	TRBV29-1	TRBD2	CSIIAGGLDNEQFF	TGCAGCATTATAGCGGGAGGGCTTGACAATGAGCAGTTCTTC
.	TRBJ2-5	TRBV6-5	.	CASSLTGNNEQYF	TGTGCCAGCAGTTTGACGGGAAACAATGAGCAGTACTTC
once	TRBJ2-7	TRBV6-2/TRBV6-3	TRBD2	CASSGLAGPYEQYF	TGTGCCAGCAGCGGACTAGCGGGTCCCTACGAGCAGTACTTC
few	TRBJ2-1	TRBV5-5	.	CASSPLRARSFWEQFF	TGTGCCAGCAGCCCCTTACGGGCACGGTCCTTTTGGGAGCAGTTCTTC
.	TRBJ1-4	TRBV6-6	.	CASSYSKWAEKLFF	TGTGCCAGCAGTTACTCGAAGTGGGCTGAAAAACTGTTTTTT
once	TRBJ2-7	TRBV20-1	.	CSASKTSYEQYF	TGCAGTGCTAGTAAGACTAGCTACGAGCAGTACTTC
.	TRBJ2-4	TRBV4-2	.	CASSQDRQAGFAKNIQYF	TGTGCCAGCAGCCAAGATAGGCAAGCGGGTTTTGCCAAAAACATTCAGTACTTC
.	TRBJ1-2	TRBV20-1	TRBD1	CSAREGTGGGYGYTF	TGCAGTGCTAGAGAAGGGACAGGGGGAGGGTATGGCTACACCTTC
.	TRBJ2-3	TRBV9	.	CASSVVGDTDTQYF	TGTGCCAGCAGCGTAGTTGGCGACACAGATACGCAGTATTTT
once	TRBJ2-3	TRBV14	.	CASRTIAAQYF	TGTGCCAGCAGGACGATAGCTGCGCAGTATTTT
.	TRBJ2-5	TRBV7-9	.	CASSSRIQNQETQYF	TGTGCCAGCAGCTCTAGAATACAGAACCAAGAGACCCAGTACTTC
few	TRBJ2-5	TRBV28	TRBD2	CASSPLAGGKEETQYF	TGTGCCAGCAGTCCTCTAGCGGGGGGGAAGGAAGAGACCCAGTACTTC
many	TRBJ2-1	TRBV29-1	TRBD2	CSVVLAGGYNEQFF	TGCAGCGTTGTTCTAGCGGGAGGCTACAATGAGCAGTTCTTC
.	TRBJ2-1	TRBV6-6	TRBD2	CASTRIAGGAQFF	TGTGCCAGTACACGTATAGCGGGGGGGGCTCAGTTCTTC
many	TRBJ2-3	TRBV7-2	.	CASSLGLSTDTQYF	TGTGCCAGCAGTTTAGGACTGAGCACAGATACGCAGTATTTT
.	TRBJ2-3	TRBV12-3/TRBV12-4	TRBD1	CASSGQGYPDTQYF	TGTGCCAGCAGTGGACAGGGCTACCCAGATACGCAGTATTTT
few	TRBJ2-7	TRBV7-2	TRBD2	CASSLILAGDYEQYF	TGTGCCAGCAGCTTAATCTTAGCGGGTGACTACGAGCAGTACTTC
.	TRBJ2-1	TRBV12-3/TRBV12-4	.	CASSLAEGYNEQFF	TGTGCCAGCAGTTTAGCTGAGGGGTACAATGAGCAGTTCTTC
.	TRBJ2-7	TRBV6-1	.	CASSEAYLYEQYF	TGTGCCAGCAGTGAAGCATACCTTTACGAGCAGTACTTC
.	TRBJ1-1	TRBV20-1	TRBD1	CSARGSGGEKAFF	TGCAGTGCTAGAGGGTCAGGGGGCGAGAAAGCTTTCTTT
.	TRBJ2-5	TRBV6-2/TRBV6-3	TRBD2	CASRTRAGLLQETQYF	TGTGCCAGCAGAACCCGAGCGGGACTACTACAAGAGACCCAGTACTTC
few	TRBJ2-7	TRBV20-1	TRBD1	CSASQGAWTYEQYF	TGCAGTGCTAGTCAGGGGGCGTGGACCTACGAGCAGTACTTC
.	TRBJ2-3	TRBV20-1	TRBD1	CSAGTGRTDTQYF	TGCAGTGCGGGGACAGGACGCACAGATACGCAGTATTTT
many	TRBJ2-1	TRBV6-5	TRBD1	CASRTTGSEQFF	TGTGCCAGCAGAACGACAGGGTCTGAGCAGTTCTTC
few	TRBJ2-6	TRBV15	.	CATSRDSGANVLTF	TGTGCCACCAGCAGAGATTCCGGGGCCAACGTCCTGACTTTC
few	TRBJ1-2	TRBV5-1	TRBD1	CASSGGQGIRYGYTF	TGCGCCAGCAGCGGGGGACAGGGGATTCGCTATGGCTACACCTTC
.	TRBJ2-7	TRBV6-1	TRBD1	CASSDRQGSYEQYF	TGTGCCAGCAGTGACCGACAGGGATCCTACGAGCAGTACTTC
.	TRBJ2-5	TRBV5-1	TRBD2	CASRENSGVQETQYF	TGCGCCAGCAGAGAGAATAGCGGGGTGCAAGAGACCCAGTACTTC
.	TRBJ2-1	TRBV9	.	CASSVVGGGLQFF	TGTGCCAGCAGCGTAGTTGGGGGGGGGCTCCAGTTCTTC
.	TRBJ2-3	TRBV21-1	.	CASSDPRDRAADTQYF	TGTGCCAGCAGCGATCCGAGGGACAGGGCGGCAGATACGCAGTATTTT
.	TRBJ1-5	TRBV6-5	.	CASSYYKDQPQHF	TGTGCCAGCAGTTACTATAAGGATCAGCCCCAGCATTTT
.	TRBJ2-3	TRBV28	.	CASSPGFLEADTQYF	TGTGCCAGCAGCCCCGGCTTCCTCGAGGCAGATACGCAGTATTTT
few	TRBJ1-5	TRBV6-5	.	CASSYSRSPNQPQHF	TGTGCCAGCAGTTACTCGAGGTCACCTAATCAGCCCCAGCATTTT
few	TRBJ2-6	TRBV29-1	TRBD1	CSVTGAGANVLTF	TGCAGCGTGACAGGGGCTGGGGCCAACGTCCTGACTTTC
.	TRBJ2-1	TRBV5-1	.	CASSLGQTGRNEQFF	TGCGCCAGCAGCTTAGGGCAGACAGGGAGGAATGAGCAGTTCTTC
.	TRBJ1-2	TRBV4-1	.	CASSQEQGPYGYTF	TGCGCCAGCAGCCAAGAACAGGGACCTTATGGCTACACCTTC
.	TRBJ2-1	TRBV3-1	TRBD2	CATGTSGRVNEQFF	TGTGCCACCGGGACTAGCGGGAGGGTAAATGAGCAGTTCTTC
.	TRBJ2-5	TRBV6-2/TRBV6-3	.	CASPLIAETQETQYF	TGTGCCAGCCCATTAATAGCGGAAACCCAAGAGACCCAGTACTTC
few	TRBJ2-7	TRBV20-1	.	CSARGPGLWGEQYF	TGCAGTGCTAGAGGGCCGGGACTTTGGGGCGAGCAGTACTTC
few	TRBJ2-7	TRBV29-1	TRBD1	CSVEVRDRPTNEQYF	TGCAGCGTTGAAGTTCGGGACAGGCCCACCAACGAGCAGTACTTC
.	TRBJ2-7	TRBV28	.	CASSFPGGLYEQYF	TGTGCCAGCAGTTTCCCCGGGGGGCTCTACGAGCAGTACTTC
many	TRBJ2-7	TRBV6-5	.	CAPPGVPYEQYF	TGTGCCCCCCCGGGGGTCCCCTACGAGCAGTACTTC
.	TRBJ1-2	TRBV30	.	CAWSWGVDYGYTF	TGTGCCTGGAGTTGGGGGGTTGACTATGGCTACACCTTC
.	TRBJ2-3	TRBV29-1	.	CSVDTSYQGRDTQYF	TGCAGCGTTGACACAAGCTATCAAGGGAGGGATACGCAGTATTTT
.	TRBJ2-5	TRBV6-4	TRBD1	CASSDSPDRGRGTQYF	TGTGCCAGCAGTGACTCCCCTGACAGGGGGCGTGGGACCCAGTACTTC
few	TRBJ2-7	TRBV10-3	TRBD1	CAISESGTGDHEQYF	TGTGCCATCAGTGAGTCGGGGACAGGGGATCACGAGCAGTACTTC
.	TRBJ2-7	TRBV5-6	.	CASSWAGEQYF	TGTGCCAGCAGCTGGGCCGGCGAGCAGTACTTC
few	TRBJ2-1	TRBV27	.	CASSYPPAASSYNEQFF	TGTGCCAGCAGTTACCCCCCGGCGGCTAGCTCCTACAATGAGCAGTTCTTC
.	TRBJ2-7	TRBV13	TRBD2	CASSLRERGNSYEQYF	TGTGCCAGCAGCTTACGGGAGCGGGGAAACTCCTACGAGCAGTACTTC
.	TRBJ2-7	TRBV7-2	.	CANSLGAGTYEQYF	TGTGCCAACAGCTTAGGAGCAGGGACCTACGAGCAGTACTTC